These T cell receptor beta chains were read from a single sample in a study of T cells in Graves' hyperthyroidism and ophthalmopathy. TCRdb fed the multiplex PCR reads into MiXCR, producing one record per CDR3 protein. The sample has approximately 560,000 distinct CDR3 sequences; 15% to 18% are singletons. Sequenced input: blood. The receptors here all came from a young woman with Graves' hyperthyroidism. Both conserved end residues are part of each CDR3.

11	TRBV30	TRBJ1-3	CAWTRADTIYF
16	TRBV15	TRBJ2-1	CATSSLRLAGPNEQFF
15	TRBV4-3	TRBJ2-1	CASSYKAGGRNEQFF
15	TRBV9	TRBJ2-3	CASSVEGFNTDTQYF
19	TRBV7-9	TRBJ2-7	CASNYTGLAGGGLPYERYF
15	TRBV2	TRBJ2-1	CASSPMWDPYNEQFF
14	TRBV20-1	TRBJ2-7	CSARLTAQKYEQYF
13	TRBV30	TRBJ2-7	CATSGQISYEQYF
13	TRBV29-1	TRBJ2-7	CSVAPTRAYEQYF
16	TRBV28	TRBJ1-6	CASSSRRDSYNSPLHF
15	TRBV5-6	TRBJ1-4	CASSGTGTLEEKLFF
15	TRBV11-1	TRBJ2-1	CASSRLGGLYNEQFF
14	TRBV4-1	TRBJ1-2	CASSRQGQDYGYTF
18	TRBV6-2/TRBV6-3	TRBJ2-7	CASSSHPGLAGGPYEQYF
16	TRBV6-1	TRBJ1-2	CAISEQQTRANYGYTF
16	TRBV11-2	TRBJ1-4	CASRNLSGQGREKLFF
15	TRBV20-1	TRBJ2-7	CSARKGGSGSYEQYF
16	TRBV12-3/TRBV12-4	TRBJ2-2	CASSLEQAPNTGELFF
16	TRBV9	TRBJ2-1	CASSPEGLATYNEQFF
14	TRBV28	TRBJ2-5	CASSLWGVGETQYF
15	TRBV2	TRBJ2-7	CASRLAGGGSYEQYF
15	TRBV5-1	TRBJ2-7	CASSTGTSDTYEQYF
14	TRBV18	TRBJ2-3	CASSPLGFSDTQYF
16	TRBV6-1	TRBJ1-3	CASSSGQGGSGNTIYF
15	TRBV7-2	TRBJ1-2	CASSPIQDRLYGYTF
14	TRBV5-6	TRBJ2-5	CASSSPFRGETQYF
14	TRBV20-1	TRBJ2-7	CSARKTSGFYEQYF
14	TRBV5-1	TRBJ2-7	CASSVGGVSYEQYF
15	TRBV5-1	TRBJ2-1	CASRQAGEFYKEQFF
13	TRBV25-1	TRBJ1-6	CASSEYVGSPLHF
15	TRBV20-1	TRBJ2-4	CSVPGGPMAKNIQYF
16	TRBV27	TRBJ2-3	CASSSLTGGLRDTQYF
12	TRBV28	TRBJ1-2	CASSSRNYGYTF
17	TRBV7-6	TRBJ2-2	CASSFLGVAGNTGELFF
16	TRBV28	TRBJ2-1	CASSFNRQTKKWEQFF
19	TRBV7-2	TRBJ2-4	CASSLALAGVKVAKNIQYF
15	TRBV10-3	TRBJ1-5	CATWDSSEGNQPQHF
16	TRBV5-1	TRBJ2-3	CASSFLSGASTDTQYF
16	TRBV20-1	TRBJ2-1	CSARDHGGRKGGEQFF
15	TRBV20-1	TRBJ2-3	CSATTGEGGTDTQYF
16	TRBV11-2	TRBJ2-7	CASSLDDGQASYEQYF